The clone carrying this TCR beta chain was seen only a few times. This sample is drawn from a study of response to subunit inactivated influenza vaccine. This CDR3 region has 16 residues. Germline CDR1 reads MDHEN; CDR2 reads SYDVKM. Trimming shortened V by 7 bases and J by 0 bases, and 18 bases separated the two germline ends. TCRdb fed the RT-PCR reads into MiXCR, producing one record per CDR3 protein. Among 150,000 to 200,000 distinct CDR3 sequences, 12% were seen once, and the ten largest hold around 32%. This sample also appeared in a second study, on T cells expressing NK-cell markers. This second study says: Synthesis of TCR beta cDNA relied on 5'RACE template switching carrying UMIs. Researchers got TCR beta repertoires out of sorted CD3+CD56+NKG2C+, CD3+CD56+NKG2C- and CD3+CD56-NKG2C+ T cells. Among eight sequenced donors, seven carried HCMV seropositivity while one was seronegative. Several experiments confined sorting to alpha-beta TCR T cells with an anti-gamma-delta TCR antibody. Top CD8+ clonotypes included the dominant CD3+CD56+NKG2C+ clonotypes in roughly 6 donors.

This TCR derives from a man aged 45-65 years who received an inactivated influenza vaccine. Source: CD8+ T cells sorted from PBMCs, taken about 12 days after vaccination. V is TRBV28 and J is TRBJ2-5; D assignment may be TRBD1 or TRBD2 (6 bases each). CDR3 residues: CASTWGGGGYQETQYF. The CDR3 bases are TGTGCCAGCACCTGGGGCGGAGGGGGGTACCAAGAGACCCAGTACTTC.